This T cell receptor (beta chain) was identified in a study of cytomegalovirus exposure and HLA in healthy donors. This clone was counted between two and nine times. The PCR contained 60 Vbeta and 13 Jbeta primers. Using immunoSEQ multiplex PCR, the repertoire was profiled, and TCRdb retains in-frame clones only, with some absent. Of 150,000 to 200,000 clones in the sample, 60% to 80% were seen once. Per germline, CDR1 LGHNA and CDR2 YNFKEQ. The length of the CDR3 is 16 residues. This TCR was recovered from a female donor in good health and CMV-seronegative. What was sequenced was PBMCs. The V and J genes are TRBV4-2 and TRBJ2-5; 14 bases are a match to TRBD2. The J call is in doubt because the DNA end fits TRBJ2-7 better. The CDR3 bases are TGTGCCAGCAGCCCACGGACTAGCGGGAGGTGGGACGAGCAGTACTTC. Translating gives CASSPRTSGRWDEQYF.